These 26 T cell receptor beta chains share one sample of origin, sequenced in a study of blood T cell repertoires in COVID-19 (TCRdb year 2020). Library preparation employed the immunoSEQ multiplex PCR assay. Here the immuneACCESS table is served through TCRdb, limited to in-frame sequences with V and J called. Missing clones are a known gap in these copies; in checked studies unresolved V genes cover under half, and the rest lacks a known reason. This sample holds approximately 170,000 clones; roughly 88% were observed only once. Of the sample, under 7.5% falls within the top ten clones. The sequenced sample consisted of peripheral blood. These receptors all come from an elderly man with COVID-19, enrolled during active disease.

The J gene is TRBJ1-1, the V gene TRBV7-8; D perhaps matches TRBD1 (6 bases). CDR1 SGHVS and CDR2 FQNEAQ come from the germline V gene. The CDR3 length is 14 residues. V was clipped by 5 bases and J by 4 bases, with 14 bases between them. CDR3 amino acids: CASSLDRLSTEAFF. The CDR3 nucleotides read TGTGCCAGCAGCCTAGACAGGCTCAGCACTGAAGCTTTCTTT.

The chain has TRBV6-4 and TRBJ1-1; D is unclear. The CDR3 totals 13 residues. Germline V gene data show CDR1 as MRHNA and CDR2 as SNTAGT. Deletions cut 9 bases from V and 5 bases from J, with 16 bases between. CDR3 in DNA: TGTGCCAGGGGTGGGCGAGGAGGTACTGAAGCTTTCTTT. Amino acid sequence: CARGGRGGTEAFF.

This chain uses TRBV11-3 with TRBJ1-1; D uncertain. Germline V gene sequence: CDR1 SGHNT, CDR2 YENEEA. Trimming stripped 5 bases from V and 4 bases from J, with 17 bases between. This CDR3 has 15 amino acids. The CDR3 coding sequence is TGTGCCAGCAGCGTGACACCGAGGGCGGCCACTGAAGCTTTCTTT. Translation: CASSVTPRAATEAFF.

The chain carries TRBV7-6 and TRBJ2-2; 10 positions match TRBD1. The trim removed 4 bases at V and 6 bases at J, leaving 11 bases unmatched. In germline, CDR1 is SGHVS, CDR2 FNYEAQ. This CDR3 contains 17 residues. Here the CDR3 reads CASSSGTGVLSSGELFF. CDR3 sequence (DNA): TGTGCCAGCAGCTCGGGGACAGGGGTCCTCTCTTCCGGGGAGCTGTTTTTT.

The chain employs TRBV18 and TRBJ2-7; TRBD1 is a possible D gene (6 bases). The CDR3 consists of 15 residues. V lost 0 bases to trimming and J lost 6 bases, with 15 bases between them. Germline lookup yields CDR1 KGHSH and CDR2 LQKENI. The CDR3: CASSPPTRQAIEQYF. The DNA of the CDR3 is TGTGCCAGCTCACCACCAACCCGACAGGCTATCGAGCAGTACTTC.

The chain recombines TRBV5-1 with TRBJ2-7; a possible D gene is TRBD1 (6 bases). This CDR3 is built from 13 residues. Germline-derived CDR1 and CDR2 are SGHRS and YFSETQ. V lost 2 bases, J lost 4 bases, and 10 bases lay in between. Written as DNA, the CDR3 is TGCGCCAGCAGCTTACTACAGGGTTACGAGCAGTACTTC. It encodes CASSLLQGYEQYF.

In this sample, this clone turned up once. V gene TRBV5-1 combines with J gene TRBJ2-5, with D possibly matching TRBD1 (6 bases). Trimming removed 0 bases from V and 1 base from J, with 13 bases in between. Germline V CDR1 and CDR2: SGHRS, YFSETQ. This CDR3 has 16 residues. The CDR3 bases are TGCGCCAGCAGCTTGGAGGCCAGGGGCTCCCAAGAGACCCAGTACTTC. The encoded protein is CASSLEARGSQETQYF.

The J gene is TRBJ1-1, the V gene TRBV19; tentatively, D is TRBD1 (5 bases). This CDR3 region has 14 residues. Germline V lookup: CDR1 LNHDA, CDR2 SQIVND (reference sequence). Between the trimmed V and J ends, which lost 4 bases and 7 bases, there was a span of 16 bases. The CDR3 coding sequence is TGTGCCAGTAGTACCCAGGGTACAACTGGTGAAGCTTTCTTT. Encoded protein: CASSTQGTTGEAFF.

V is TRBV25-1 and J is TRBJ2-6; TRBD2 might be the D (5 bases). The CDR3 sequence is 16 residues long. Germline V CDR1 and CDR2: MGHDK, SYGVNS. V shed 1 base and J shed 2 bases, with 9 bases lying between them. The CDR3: CASSEFRGTGANVLTF. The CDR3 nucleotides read TGTGCCAGCAGTGAATTCCGGGGAACTGGGGCCAACGTCCTGACTTTC.

The CDR3, as DNA: TGTGCCAGTACCCCACAGGACGGTGGCTACACCTTC. It specifies CASTPQDGGYTF. The chain uses TRBV19 and TRBJ1-2; possible D gene TRBD1, 5 bases. The germline V and J ends were trimmed by 7 bases and 7 bases, with 13 bases remaining between them. The CDR3 covers 12 residues. Per the germline V gene, CDR1 is LNHDA and CDR2 is SQIVND (reference sequence). Supplemented by reference TRBV19 and TRBJ1-2, the full variable domain reads DGGITQSPKYLFRKEGQNVTLSCEQNLNHDAMYWYRQDPGQGLRLIYYSQIVNDFQKGDIAEGYSVSREKKESFPLTVTSAQKNPTAFYLCASTPQDGGYTFGSGTRLTVV.

The chain's CDR3 is CASSPDSTEAFF. CDR3 nucleotide sequence: TGTGCCAGCAGCCCGGACAGCACTGAAGCTTTCTTT. V usage is TRBV3-1 (or the pseudogene TRBV3-2) and J usage is TRBJ1-1, with TRBD1 as a possible D gene (6 bases). Trimming cost V 4 bases and J 4 bases, with 7 bases left between them. The CDR3 is 12 residues long. Looked up from germline, CDR1 is LGHDT and CDR2 is YNNKEL (reference sequence).

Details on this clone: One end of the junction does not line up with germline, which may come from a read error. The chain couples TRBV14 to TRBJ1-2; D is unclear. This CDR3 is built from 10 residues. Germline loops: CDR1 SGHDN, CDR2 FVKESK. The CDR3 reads CASSQERSSF. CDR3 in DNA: TGTGCCAGCAGCCAAGAGCGATCCTCCTTC.

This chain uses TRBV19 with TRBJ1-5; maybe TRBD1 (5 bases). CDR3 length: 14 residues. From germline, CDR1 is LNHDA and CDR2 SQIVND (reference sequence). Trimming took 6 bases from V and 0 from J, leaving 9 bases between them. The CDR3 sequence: CASSGTYSNQPQHF. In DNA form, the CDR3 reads TGTGCCAGTAGCGGGACTTATAGCAATCAGCCCCAGCATTTT.

The CDR3 nucleotides read TGTGCCAGCAGCCAATGGGGGGGCGGCTACACCTTC. Amino acids: CASSQWGGGYTF. This chain connects TRBV14 to TRBJ1-2; TRBD1 is a possible D gene (6 bases). This CDR3 is built from 12 residues. The V end was cut by 2 bases, the J end by 8 bases, with 9 bases between. Germline CDR1 reads SGHDN; CDR2 reads FVKESK.

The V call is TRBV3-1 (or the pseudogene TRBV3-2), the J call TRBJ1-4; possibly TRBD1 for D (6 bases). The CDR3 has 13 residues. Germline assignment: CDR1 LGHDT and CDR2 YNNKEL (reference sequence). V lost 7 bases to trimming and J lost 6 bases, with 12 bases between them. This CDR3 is CASTLGHYEKLFF. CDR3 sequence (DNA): TGTGCCAGCACCTTGGGACACTATGAAAAACTGTTTTTT.

The CDR3 here is CAISEDRIYGYTF. The DNA of the CDR3 is TGTGCCATCAGTGAAGACAGGATCTATGGCTACACCTTC. The chain links TRBV10-3 to TRBJ1-2; tentative D call: TRBD1 (6 bases). V lost 3 bases and J lost 4, with 9 bases in between. Germline values: CDR1 ENHRY, CDR2 SYGVKD. The CDR3 has 13 amino acids.

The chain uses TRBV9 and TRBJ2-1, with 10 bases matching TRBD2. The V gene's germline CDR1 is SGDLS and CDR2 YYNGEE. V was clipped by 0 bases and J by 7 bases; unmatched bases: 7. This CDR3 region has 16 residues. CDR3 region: CASSVEAGGVVNEQFF. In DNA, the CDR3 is TGTGCCAGCAGCGTAGAAGCGGGGGGGGTTGTAAATGAGCAGTTCTTC.

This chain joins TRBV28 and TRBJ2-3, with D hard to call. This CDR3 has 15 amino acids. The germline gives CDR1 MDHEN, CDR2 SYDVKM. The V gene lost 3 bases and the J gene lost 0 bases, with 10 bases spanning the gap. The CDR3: CASSFYDKSTDTQYF. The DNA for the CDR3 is TGTGCCAGCAGTTTCTACGACAAGAGCACAGATACGCAGTATTTT.

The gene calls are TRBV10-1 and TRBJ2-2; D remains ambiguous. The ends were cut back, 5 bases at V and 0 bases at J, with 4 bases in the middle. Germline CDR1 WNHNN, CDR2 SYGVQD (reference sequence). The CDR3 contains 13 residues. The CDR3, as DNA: TGCGCCAGCAGTTCCACGAACACCGGGGAGCTGTTTTTT. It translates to CASSSTNTGELFF.

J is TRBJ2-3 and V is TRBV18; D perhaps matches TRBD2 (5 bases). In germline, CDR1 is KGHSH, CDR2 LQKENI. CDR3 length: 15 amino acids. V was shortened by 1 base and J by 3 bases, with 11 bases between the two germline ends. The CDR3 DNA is TGTGCCAGCTCACCACGGGGTCGGGGAACAGATACGCAGTATTTT. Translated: CASSPRGRGTDTQYF. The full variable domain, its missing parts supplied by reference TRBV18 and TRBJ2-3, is NAGVMQNPRHLVRRRGQEARLRCSPMKGHSHVYWYRQLPEEGLKFMVYLQKENIIDESGMPKERFSAEFPKEGPSILRIQQVVRGDSAAYFCASSPRGRGTDTQYFGPGTRLTVL.

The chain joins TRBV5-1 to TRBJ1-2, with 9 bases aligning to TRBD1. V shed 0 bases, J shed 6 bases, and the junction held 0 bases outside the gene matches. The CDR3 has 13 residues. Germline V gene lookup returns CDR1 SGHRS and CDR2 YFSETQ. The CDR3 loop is CASSLGTGDGYTF. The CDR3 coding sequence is TGCGCCAGCAGCTTGGGGACAGGGGATGGCTACACCTTC. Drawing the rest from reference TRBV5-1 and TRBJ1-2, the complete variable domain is KAGVTQTPRYLIKTRGQQVTLSCSPISGHRSVSWYQQTPGQGLQFLFEYFSETQRNKGNFPGRFSGRQFSNSRSEMNVSTLELGDSALYLCASSLGTGDGYTFGSGTRLTVV.

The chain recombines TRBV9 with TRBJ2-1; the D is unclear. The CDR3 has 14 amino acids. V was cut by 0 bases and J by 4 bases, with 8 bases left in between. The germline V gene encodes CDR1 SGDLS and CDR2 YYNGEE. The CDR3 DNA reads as TGTGCCAGCAGCGTAGGGGCCCCTTACAATGAGCAGTTCTTC. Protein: CASSVGAPYNEQFF. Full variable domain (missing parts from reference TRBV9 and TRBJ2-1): DSGVTQTPKHLITATGQRVTLRCSPRSGDLSVYWYQQSLDQGLQFLIQYYNGEERAKGNILERFSAQQFPDLHSELNLSSLELGDSALYFCASSVGAPYNEQFFGPGTRLTVL.

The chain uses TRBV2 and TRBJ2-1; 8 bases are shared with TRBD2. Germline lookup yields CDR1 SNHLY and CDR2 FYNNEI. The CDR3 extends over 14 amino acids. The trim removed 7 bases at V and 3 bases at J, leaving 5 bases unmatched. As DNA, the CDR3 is TGTGCCAGCACTTTAGCGGGGCGCTACAATGAGCAGTTCTTC. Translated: CASTLAGRYNEQFF.

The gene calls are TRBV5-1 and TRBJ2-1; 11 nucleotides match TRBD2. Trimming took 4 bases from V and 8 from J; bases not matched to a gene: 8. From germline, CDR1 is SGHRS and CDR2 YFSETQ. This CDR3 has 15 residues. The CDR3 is CASSRTSGGFDEQFF. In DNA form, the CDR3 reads TGCGCCAGCAGCCGTACTAGCGGGGGTTTTGATGAGCAGTTCTTC.

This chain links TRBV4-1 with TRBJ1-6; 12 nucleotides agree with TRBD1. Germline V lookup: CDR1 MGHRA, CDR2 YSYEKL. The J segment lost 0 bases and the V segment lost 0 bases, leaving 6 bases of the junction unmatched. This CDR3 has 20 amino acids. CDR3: CASSQDRGTGGVSYNSPLHF. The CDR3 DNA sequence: TGCGCCAGCAGCCAAGATCGGGGGACAGGGGGCGTCTCCTATAATTCACCCCTCCACTTT.

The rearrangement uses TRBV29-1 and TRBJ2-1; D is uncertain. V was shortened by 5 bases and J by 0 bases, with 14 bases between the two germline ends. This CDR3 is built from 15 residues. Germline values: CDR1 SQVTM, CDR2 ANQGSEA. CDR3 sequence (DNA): TGCAGCGTTCTTGGTGGGTCTAGCTCCTACAATGAGCAGTTCTTC. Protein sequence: CSVLGGSSSYNEQFF.